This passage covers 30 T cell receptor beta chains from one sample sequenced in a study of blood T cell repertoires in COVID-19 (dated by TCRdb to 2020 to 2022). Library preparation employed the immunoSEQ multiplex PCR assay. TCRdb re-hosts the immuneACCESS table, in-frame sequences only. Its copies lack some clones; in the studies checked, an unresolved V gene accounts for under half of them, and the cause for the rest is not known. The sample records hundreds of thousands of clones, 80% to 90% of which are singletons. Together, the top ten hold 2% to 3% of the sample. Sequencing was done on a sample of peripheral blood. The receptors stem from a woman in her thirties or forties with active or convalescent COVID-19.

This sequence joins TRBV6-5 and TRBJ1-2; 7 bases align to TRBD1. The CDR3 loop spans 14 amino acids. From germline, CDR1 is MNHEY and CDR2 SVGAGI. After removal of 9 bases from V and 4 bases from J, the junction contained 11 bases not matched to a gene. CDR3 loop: CASGAGQETYGYTF. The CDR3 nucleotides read TGTGCCAGTGGGGCCGGACAGGAAACCTATGGCTACACCTTC.

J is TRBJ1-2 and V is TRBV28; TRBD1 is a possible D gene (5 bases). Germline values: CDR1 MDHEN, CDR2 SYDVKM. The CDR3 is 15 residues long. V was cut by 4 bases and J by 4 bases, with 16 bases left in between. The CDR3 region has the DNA TGTGCCAGCAGTTGGGGTTCGGGGGGAAGCTATGGCTACACCTTC. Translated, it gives CASSWGSGGSYGYTF.

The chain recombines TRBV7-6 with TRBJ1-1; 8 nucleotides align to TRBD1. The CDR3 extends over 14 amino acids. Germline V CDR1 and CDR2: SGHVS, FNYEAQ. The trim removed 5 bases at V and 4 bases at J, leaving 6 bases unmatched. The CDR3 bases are TGTGCCAGCAGCCCACGACAGGGGATCACTGAAGCTTTCTTT. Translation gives CASSPRQGITEAFF.

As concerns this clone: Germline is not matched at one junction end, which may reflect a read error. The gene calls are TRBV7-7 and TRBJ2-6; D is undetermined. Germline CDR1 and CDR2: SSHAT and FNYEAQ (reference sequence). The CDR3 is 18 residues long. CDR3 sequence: CASSLEPGFSSGANVLTF. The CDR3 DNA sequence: TGTGCTAGCAGCTTAGAGCCGGGTTTTAGCTCTGGGGCCAACGTCCTGACTTTC.

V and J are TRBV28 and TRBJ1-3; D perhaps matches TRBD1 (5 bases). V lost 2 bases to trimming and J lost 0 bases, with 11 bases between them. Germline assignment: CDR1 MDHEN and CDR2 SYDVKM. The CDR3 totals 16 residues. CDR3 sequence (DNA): TGTGCCAGCAGTTTAGTGGGGGGTTCCTCTGGAAACACCATATATTTT. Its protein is CASSLVGGSSGNTIYF.

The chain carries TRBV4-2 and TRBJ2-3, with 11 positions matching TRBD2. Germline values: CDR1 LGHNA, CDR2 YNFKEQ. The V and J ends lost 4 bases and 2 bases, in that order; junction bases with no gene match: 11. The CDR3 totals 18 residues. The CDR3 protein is CASSPQALAGGNTDTQYF. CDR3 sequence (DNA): TGTGCCAGCAGCCCCCAGGCCCTAGCGGGGGGCAACACAGATACGCAGTATTTT.

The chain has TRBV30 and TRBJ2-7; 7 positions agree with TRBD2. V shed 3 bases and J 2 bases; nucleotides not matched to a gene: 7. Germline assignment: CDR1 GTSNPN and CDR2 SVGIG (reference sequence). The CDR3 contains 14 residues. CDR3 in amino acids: CAWRLGGRAYEQYF. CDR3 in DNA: TGTGCCTGGAGGCTGGGGGGGAGGGCCTACGAGCAGTACTTC.

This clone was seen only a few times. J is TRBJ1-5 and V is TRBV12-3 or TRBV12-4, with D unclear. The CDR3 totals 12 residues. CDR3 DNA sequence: TGTGCGGGCACGTCCCGAAAAGGACCCCAGCATTTT. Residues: CAGTSRKGPQHF.

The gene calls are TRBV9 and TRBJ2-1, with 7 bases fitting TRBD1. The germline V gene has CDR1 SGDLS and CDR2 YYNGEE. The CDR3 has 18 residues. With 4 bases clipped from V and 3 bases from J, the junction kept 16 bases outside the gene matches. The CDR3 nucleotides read TGTGCCAGCAGCCCCCCTCCGAAGGGGACAGTCCTCTACAATGAGCAGTTCTTC. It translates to CASSPPPKGTVLYNEQFF.

The CDR3 spells CASSFSVANTEAFF. In DNA form, the CDR3 reads TGTGCCAGCAGCTTTAGCGTGGCCAACACTGAAGCTTTCTTT. The rearrangement joins TRBV11-3 to TRBJ1-1; D call uncertain. CDR3 length: 14 residues. Per germline, CDR1 SGHNT and CDR2 YENEEA. Between the trimmed V and J ends, which lost 3 bases and 2 bases, there was a span of 10 bases.

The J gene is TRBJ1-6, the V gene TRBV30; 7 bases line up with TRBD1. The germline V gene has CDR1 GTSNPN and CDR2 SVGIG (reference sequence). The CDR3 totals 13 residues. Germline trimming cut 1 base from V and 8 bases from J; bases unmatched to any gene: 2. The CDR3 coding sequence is TGTGCCTGGAGTGATCAGGGGGATTCACCCCTCCACTTT. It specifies CAWSDQGDSPLHF.

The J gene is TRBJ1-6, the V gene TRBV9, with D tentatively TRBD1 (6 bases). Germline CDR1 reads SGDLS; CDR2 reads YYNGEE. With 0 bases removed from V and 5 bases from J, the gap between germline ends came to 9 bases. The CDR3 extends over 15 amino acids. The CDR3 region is CASSVGGQDNSPLHF. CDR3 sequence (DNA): TGTGCCAGCAGCGTAGGGGGGCAGGATAATTCACCCCTCCACTTT.

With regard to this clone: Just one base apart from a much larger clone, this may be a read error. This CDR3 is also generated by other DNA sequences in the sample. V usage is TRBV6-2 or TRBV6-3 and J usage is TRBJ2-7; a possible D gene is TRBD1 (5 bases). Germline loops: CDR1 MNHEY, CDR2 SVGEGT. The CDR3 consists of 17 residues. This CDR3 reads CASSYPFLPARGFEQYF. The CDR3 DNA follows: TGCGCCAGCAGTTACCCCTTCCTGCCCGCTAGGGGTTTCGAGCAGTACTTC.

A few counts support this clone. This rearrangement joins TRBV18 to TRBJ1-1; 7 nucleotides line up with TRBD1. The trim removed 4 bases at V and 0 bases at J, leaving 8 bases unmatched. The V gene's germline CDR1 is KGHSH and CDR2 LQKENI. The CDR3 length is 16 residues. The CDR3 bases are TGTGCCAGCTCACTGACAGGGTCAGGGCTGAACACTGAAGCTTTCTTT. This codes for CASSLTGSGLNTEAFF.

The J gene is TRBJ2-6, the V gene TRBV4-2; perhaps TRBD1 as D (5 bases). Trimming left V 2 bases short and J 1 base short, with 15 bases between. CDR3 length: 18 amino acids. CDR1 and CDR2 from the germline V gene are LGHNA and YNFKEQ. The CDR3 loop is CASSQYEQGASGANVLTF. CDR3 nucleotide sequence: TGTGCCAGCAGCCAATACGAACAAGGGGCGTCTGGGGCCAACGTCCTGACTTTC.

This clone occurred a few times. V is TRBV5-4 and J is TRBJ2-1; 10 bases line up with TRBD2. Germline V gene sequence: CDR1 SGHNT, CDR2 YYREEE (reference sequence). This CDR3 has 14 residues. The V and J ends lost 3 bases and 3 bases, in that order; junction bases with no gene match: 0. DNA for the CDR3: TGTGCCAGCAGCTGGACTAGCGGCTACAATGAGCAGTTCTTC. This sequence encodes CASSWTSGYNEQFF.

The CDR3 nucleotides read TGCGCCAGCAGTCGCGGGAGACAGGGGGCAAGTCAGCCCCAGCATTTT. Translation gives CASSRGRQGASQPQHF. V is TRBV4-1 and J is TRBJ1-5; 10 nucleotides agree with TRBD1. The junction had 11 bases not matched to a gene; V was cut back by 6 bases and J by 6 bases. This CDR3 contains 16 residues. From germline, CDR1 is MGHRA and CDR2 YSYEKL.

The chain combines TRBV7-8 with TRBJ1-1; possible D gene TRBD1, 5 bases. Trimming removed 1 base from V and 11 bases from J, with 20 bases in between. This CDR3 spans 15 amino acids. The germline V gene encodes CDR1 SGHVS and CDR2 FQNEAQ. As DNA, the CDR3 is TGTGCCAGCAGCTTAGGTTCAGGGTTCGGCCTGAATGCTTTCTTT. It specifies CASSLGSGFGLNAFF.

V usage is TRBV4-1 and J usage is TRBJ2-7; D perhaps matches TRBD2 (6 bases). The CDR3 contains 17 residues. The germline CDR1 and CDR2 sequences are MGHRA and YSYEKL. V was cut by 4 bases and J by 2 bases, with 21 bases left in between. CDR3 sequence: CASSLAIGLLSAYEQYF. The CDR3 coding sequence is TGCGCCAGCAGCCTAGCCATCGGACTACTCTCGGCCTACGAGCAGTACTTC.

Written as DNA, the CDR3 is TGTGCCAGTAGTTTATCAGGGGTAATGAACACTGAAGCTTTCTTT. Protein product: CASSLSGVMNTEAFF. This sequence joins TRBV19 and TRBJ1-1; D might be TRBD1 (6 bases). Trimming took 5 bases from V and 0 from J, leaving 13 bases between them. Per the germline V gene, CDR1 is LNHDA and CDR2 is SQIVND (reference sequence). The CDR3 loop spans 15 amino acids.

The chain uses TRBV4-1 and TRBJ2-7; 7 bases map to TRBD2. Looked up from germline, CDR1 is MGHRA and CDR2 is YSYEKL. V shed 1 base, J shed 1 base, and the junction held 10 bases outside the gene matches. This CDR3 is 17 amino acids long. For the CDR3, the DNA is TGCGCCAGCAGCCAAGGGACTCCTCGCGGGGGATCCTACGAGCAGTACTTC. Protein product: CASSQGTPRGGSYEQYF.

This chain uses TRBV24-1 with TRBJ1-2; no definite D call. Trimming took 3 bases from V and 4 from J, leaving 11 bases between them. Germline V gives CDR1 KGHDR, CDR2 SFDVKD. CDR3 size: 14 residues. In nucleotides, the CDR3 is TGTGCCACCAGTGATCAAACGGTCGTCTATGGCTACACCTTC. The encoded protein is CATSDQTVVYGYTF.

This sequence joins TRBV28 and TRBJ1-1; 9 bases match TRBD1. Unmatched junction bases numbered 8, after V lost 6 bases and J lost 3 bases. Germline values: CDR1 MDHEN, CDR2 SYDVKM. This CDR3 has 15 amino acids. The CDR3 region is CASSFLTGGDTEAFF. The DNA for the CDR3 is TGTGCCAGCAGCTTCCTGACAGGGGGGGACACTGAAGCTTTCTTT.

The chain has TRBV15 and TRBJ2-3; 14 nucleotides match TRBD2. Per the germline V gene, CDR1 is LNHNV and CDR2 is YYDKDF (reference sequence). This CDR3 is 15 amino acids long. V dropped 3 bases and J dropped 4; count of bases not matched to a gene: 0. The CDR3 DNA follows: TGTGCCACCAGCAGGACTAGCGGGGGGGCAGATACGCAGTATTTT. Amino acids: CATSRTSGGADTQYF. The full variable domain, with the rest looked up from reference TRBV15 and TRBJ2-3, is DAMVIQNPRYQVTQFGKPVTLSCSQTLNHNVMYWYQQKSSQAPKLLFHYYDKDFNNEADTPDNFQSRRPNTSFCFLDIRSPGLGDTAMYLCATSRTSGGADTQYFGPGTRLTVL.

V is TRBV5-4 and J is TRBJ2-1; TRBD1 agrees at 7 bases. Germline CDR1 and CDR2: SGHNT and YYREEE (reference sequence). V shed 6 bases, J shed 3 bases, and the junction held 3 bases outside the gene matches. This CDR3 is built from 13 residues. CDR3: CASTTGNYNEQFF. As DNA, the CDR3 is TGTGCCAGCACGACAGGGAACTACAATGAGCAGTTCTTC.

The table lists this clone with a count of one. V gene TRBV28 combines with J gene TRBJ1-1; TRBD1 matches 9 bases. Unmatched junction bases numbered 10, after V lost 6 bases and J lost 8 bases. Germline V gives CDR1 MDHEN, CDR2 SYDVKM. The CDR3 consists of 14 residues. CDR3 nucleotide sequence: TGTGCCAGCAGCCACGGGACAGGGCCAATCGAAGCTTTCTTT. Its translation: CASSHGTGPIEAFF.

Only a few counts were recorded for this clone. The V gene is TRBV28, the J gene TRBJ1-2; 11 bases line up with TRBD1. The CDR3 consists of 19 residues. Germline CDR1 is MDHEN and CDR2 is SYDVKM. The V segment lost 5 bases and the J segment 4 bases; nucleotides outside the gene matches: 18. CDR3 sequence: CASSNSKGGQGALAYGYTF. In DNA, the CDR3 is TGTGCCAGCAGTAACTCCAAGGGAGGACAGGGGGCGCTCGCCTATGGCTACACCTTC.

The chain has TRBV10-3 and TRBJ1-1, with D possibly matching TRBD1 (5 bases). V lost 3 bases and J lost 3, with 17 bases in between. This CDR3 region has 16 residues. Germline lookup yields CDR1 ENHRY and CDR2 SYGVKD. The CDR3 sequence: CAISDPRRRGHTEAFF. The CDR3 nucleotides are TGTGCCATCAGTGACCCTCGAAGGAGGGGACACACTGAAGCTTTCTTT.

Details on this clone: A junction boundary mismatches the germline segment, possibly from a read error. The CDR3 nucleotides read TGTGCTAGCAGCTTAGGACAGAGCACAGATACGCAGTATTTT. Its translation: CASSLGQSTDTQYF. The chain carries TRBV7-7 and TRBJ2-3, with D possibly matching TRBD1 (6 bases). Germline V gene data show CDR1 as SSHAT and CDR2 as FNYEAQ (reference sequence). The CDR3 covers 14 residues.

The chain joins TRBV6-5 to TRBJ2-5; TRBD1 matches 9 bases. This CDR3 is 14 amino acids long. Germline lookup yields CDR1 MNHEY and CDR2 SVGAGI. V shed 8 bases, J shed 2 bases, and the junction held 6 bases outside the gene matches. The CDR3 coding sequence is TGTGCCAGCGGGTTGGGGACAGGGCAAGAGACCCAGTACTTC. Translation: CASGLGTGQETQYF.